The following is a T cell receptor (beta chain) sequence with its context. Only a few counts were recorded for this clone. The specificity of this receptor is unknown. It has no much larger one-base neighbor in the sample; base qualities were not kept. Via the germline V gene, CDR1 is KGHSH and CDR2 LQKENI. Germline trimming: 6 bases from V, 4 bases from J; junction bases outside gene matches: 7. From its cysteine to its phenylalanine, the CDR3 spans 16 amino acids. Kept here is only the CDR3 DNA, which spans 48 bases and is read in frame from base 1. Healthy HIV-negative adults with no recently reported acute infections or vaccinations were included as donors. Every donor was a Caucasian adult residing in Nashville, Tennessee, USA. Magnetic negative selection was used to enrich CD4+ T cells, after which naive cells were positively selected on CD45RA and the negative fraction became the memory subset. Blood was collected by leukapheresis, and PBMCs were isolated by Ficoll-Histopaque density gradient centrifugation and then cryopreserved in liquid nitrogen vapor phase. Analytical flow cytometry was used to check the purity and quantity of each magnetically sorted T cell population. Genomic DNA was isolated from every sorted fraction and measured by UV absorbance on a Nanodrop 2000c.

Using the deep immunoSEQ assay, multiplex PCR amplified TCR CDR3 regions from genomic DNA. For each cell subset, the extracted genomic DNA was distributed evenly across all wells of several immunoSEQ 96-well plates, and each plate served as one replicate. For sorted subsets, each replicate PCR was loaded with approximately 190 ng genomic DNA, equivalent to about 30,000 T cell genomes. The purified libraries were quantified using a Qubit 3.0 fluorometer, sized with a Bioanalyzer 2100, and then quantified again using the KAPA Library Quantification kit. Each immunoSEQ 96-well plate was sequenced on its own single-read 150-cycle Illumina NextSeq 550 flow cell. The authors processed their data as follows. Because the immunoSEQ output included only junctional sequences and no quality scores, the filtering could not be the same as the filtering used for full-length reads. Sequences were annotated with PyIR, a Python wrapper for IgBLAST v1.9, using IMGT germline references to assign V/J genes and CDR3. Reads with weak V/J assignments (E-value above 1e-6), missing CDR3, stop codons, out-of-frame junctions, or ambiguous translated residues were removed. V3J clonotypes were defined as sequences sharing the same inferred V gene, J gene, and CDR3 amino acid sequence. The percentage overlap between two repertoires was calculated by dividing the number of shared unique clonotypes by the size of the smaller repertoire. RTK rarefaction, the Chao1 estimator, and Recon v2.1 estimates of unobserved clonotypes were used to assess repertoire richness. Generation probabilities for all TCRbeta clonotypes obtained by the gDNA method from a handful of donors were computed using OLGA. In TCRdb, the immuneACCESS table is reduced to in-frame sequences with V and J assigned. These tables do not hold every clone; where another copy was compared, an unresolved V gene accounts for under half, and the others remain unexplained. V and J calls and clone size are those listed in that table; D and trimming were worked out from the DNA. Across this sample there are approximately 1.1 million clones, with around three quarters seen only once. The ten largest make up roughly 0.56% of the sample.

The data derive from a study of shared clonotypes between healthy human individuals (dated by TCRdb to the early 2020s). A note on the overall study: The cohort included a few men and a couple of women between 18 and 49 years of age. Per donor, three plates each were used for CD4 naive and CD4 memory, two for CD8 naive, and one for CD8 memory. To estimate repertoire size and how much clonotypes are shared between individuals, the study performed deep sequencing of blood TCR repertoires from a few healthy adults. To increase sequencing depth and limit assay-specific biases, different laboratories used diverse techniques to prepare libraries and sequence TCR repertoires. Each donor's leukapheresis produced roughly between roughly 0.9 and 8.9 billion PBMCs. Findings and caveats that apply to the study as a whole: Sampling was restricted to blood, and TCR repertoires in tissue are likely to differ from TCR repertoires in blood. Larger estimated clonotype richness was generally found for naive subsets than for memory subsets. Because the study included only a small number of donors, the genetic and exposure-history diversity represented was limited. Compared with non-shared clonotypes, clonotypes shared by all four sorted-subset donors had higher generation probabilities. Sharing across a few donors was observed for around 5% of naive CD4, over 3% of naive CD8, over 2% of memory CD4, and less than 0.45% of memory CD8 clonotypes. Even with the large sequencing depth, rarefaction of the sorted-subset datasets indicated that sequencing was incomplete. Pairwise subsampling led to the expectation that sequencing depth would affect the degree of clonotype sharing among donors.

The sample consisted of memory CD4+ T cells from PBMCs. The cell subset or site label for this specimen denotes: CD45RA-negative fraction. The chain was built from TRBV18 and TRBJ2-2, with TRBD2 identical over 11 junction bases. This TCR came from a man aged 18 to 29 in good health. Some clones in this sample may be carry-over from other donors' samples. The sequence in DNA is TGTGCCAGCTCCCGGCTAGCGGGAGGTTCCACCGGGGAGCTGTTTTTT. This yields the protein CASSRLAGGSTGELFF. The CDR3 plus the reference TRBV18 and TRBJ2-2 genes for the other parts give the full variable domain: NAGVMQNPRHLVRRRGQEARLRCSPMKGHSHVYWYRQLPEEGLKFMVYLQKENIIDESGMPKERFSAEFPKEGPSILRIQQVVRGDSAAYFCASSRLAGGSTGELFFGEGSRLTVL.